A selection of T cell receptor beta chains follows, all from one sample in a study of cytomegalovirus exposure and HLA in healthy donors. Some clones are missing from TCRdb's copy, which holds only in-frame ones; the method was immunoSEQ multiplex PCR. The sample lists about 110,000 clones; under 80% were seen once. Sequencing was done on a sample of PBMCs. The receptors originated from a woman in her fifties or sixties in good health and CMV-seropositive. CDR3s leave out the opening cysteine and the closing phenylalanine or tryptophan. Size tells how often a clone was seen (once, few, many) or the class of an expanded clone, and some rows leave it out.

CDR3	V	J	size
ASSEARTAGQKLF	TRBV2	TRBJ1-4	NA
ASSYSREPRSPLH	TRBV6-6	TRBJ1-6	NA
ASSMSWGPAGNQPQH	TRBV19	TRBJ1-5	few
ASSGTGFDEQF	TRBV6-1	TRBJ2-1	once
ASSARGNQDSPLH	TRBV13	TRBJ1-6	NA
ASSPTSGGRTDTQY	TRBV9	TRBJ2-3	NA
ATSSGQGLKTQY	TRBV15	TRBJ2-5	NA
AITSGQESTYEQY	TRBV10-3	TRBJ2-7	few
ASSSTSPEQY	TRBV13	TRBJ2-7	NA
ASSEALPGTGIGEQY	TRBV6-1	TRBJ2-7	NA
ASSLGGAGNTIY	TRBV11-2	TRBJ1-3	NA
ASTIRGPRGTDTQY	TRBV2	TRBJ2-3	NA
ASSLGGTANEQY	TRBV27	TRBJ2-7	NA
ASSSGLAGGQETQY	TRBV7-3	TRBJ2-5	NA
ASSMVDREYSYEQY	TRBV19	TRBJ2-7	few
ASSFSVRDEQY	TRBV7-9	TRBJ2-7	NA
ASSLDQRGTEAF	TRBV4-2	TRBJ1-1	NA
ASRLQGAPTDTQY	TRBV7-9	TRBJ2-3	NA
ASSSPQGAGTEAF	TRBV7-8	TRBJ1-1	NA
ASSFGGTGFSNQPQH	TRBV7-2	TRBJ1-5	NA
ASSLRGSSNQPQH	TRBV7-2	TRBJ1-5	NA
ATITGDKNYGYT	TRBV2	TRBJ1-2	NA
ASSIPAPSTGMNTEAF	TRBV19	TRBJ1-1	NA
ASSSKGSQDYEQY	TRBV5-4	TRBJ2-7	NA
ASSFRDSSYGYT	TRBV27	TRBJ1-2	once
ASSLAGEQY	TRBV5-6	TRBJ2-7	NA
ASSSRTGGGETQY	TRBV2	TRBJ2-5	once
ASSPGQAHQETQY	TRBV5-1	TRBJ2-5	once
SVGNSSGANVLT	TRBV29-1	TRBJ2-6	once
ASSFGGQNTGELF	TRBV5-1	TRBJ2-2	few
ASSAGGQGETQY	TRBV5-1	TRBJ2-5	NA
ASSLNRDAETQY	TRBV7-2	TRBJ2-5	NA
ASSLAVTSFDNEQF	TRBV5-6	TRBJ2-1	NA
ASRRQGSYEQY	TRBV27	TRBJ2-7	few
ASSQGRSGIYTEAF	TRBV11-2	TRBJ1-1	NA
ASSPGQGAGELF	TRBV5-1	TRBJ2-2	NA
ASSRTAGGPYEQY	TRBV7-2	TRBJ2-7	NA
ASSATSGLTTNTQY	TRBV2	TRBJ2-3	NA
ASSQGQVNTEAF	TRBV14	TRBJ1-1	few
AISGMDQGEHSPLH	TRBV10-3	TRBJ1-6	few
ASVLEKTGGYRNTEAF	TRBV12-5	TRBJ1-1	NA
ASSPREWFGGELF	TRBV18	TRBJ2-2	NA
ASSAPPGQGRIDEQF	TRBV7-8	TRBJ2-1	NA
SVRCPGQADSPLH	TRBV29-1	TRBJ1-6	NA
ASSFRRVGNTEAF	TRBV5-1	TRBJ1-1	few
ASSANQGAGANEKLF	TRBV6-1	TRBJ1-4	NA
ASTGTANNEQF	TRBV2	TRBJ2-1	NA
ASSSGHLYEQY	TRBV27	TRBJ2-7	NA
ARGDTDTQY	TRBV20-1	TRBJ2-3	NA
ASSPRHRVGANVLT	TRBV27	TRBJ2-6	NA
ASSGQQGAYGYT	TRBV9	TRBJ1-2	few
ASSAGLALGNEQF	TRBV6-6	TRBJ2-1	NA